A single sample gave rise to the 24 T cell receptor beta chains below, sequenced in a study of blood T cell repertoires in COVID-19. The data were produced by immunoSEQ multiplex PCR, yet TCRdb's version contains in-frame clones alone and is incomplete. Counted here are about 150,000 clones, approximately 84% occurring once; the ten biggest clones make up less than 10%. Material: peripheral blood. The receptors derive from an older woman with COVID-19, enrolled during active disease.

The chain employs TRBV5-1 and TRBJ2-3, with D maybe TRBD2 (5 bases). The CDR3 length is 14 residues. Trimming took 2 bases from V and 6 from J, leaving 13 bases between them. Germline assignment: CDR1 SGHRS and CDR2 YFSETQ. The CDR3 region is CASSLSGRGDTQYF. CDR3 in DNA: TGCGCCAGCAGCTTAAGTGGGAGAGGGGATACGCAGTATTTT.

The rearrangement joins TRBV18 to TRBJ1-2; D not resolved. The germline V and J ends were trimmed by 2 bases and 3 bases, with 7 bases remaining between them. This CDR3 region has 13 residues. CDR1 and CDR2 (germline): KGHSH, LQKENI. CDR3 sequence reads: CASSPERDYGYTF. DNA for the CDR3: TGTGCCAGCTCACCAGAGAGGGACTATGGCTACACCTTC.

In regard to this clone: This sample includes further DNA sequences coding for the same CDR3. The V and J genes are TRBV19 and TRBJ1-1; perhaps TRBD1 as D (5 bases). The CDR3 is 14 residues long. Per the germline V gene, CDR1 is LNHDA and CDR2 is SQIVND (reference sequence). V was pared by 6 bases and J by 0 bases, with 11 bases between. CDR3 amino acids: CASSPSGMNTEAFF. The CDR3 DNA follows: TGTGCCAGTAGCCCCTCAGGGATGAACACTGAAGCTTTCTTT.

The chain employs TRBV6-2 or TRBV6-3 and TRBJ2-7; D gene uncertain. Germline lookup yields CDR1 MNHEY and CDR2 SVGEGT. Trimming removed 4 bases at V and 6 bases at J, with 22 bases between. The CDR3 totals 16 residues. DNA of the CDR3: TGTGCCAGCAGTTCATCCTTCTTTAGCCGCGCCGGCGAGCAGTACTTC. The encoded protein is CASSSSFFSRAGEQYF.

CDR3 in DNA: TGTGCTAGTGGTCCGCCACTTGCCACGGGGGACCAAGCTTTCTTT. Its translation is CASGPPLATGDQAFF. J is TRBJ1-1 and V is TRBV12-5; TRBD1 is a possible D gene (5 bases). This CDR3 is built from 15 residues. Per germline, CDR1 LGHNT and CDR2 FRNRAP. V gave up 5 bases and J gave up 9 bases, with 22 bases separating them.

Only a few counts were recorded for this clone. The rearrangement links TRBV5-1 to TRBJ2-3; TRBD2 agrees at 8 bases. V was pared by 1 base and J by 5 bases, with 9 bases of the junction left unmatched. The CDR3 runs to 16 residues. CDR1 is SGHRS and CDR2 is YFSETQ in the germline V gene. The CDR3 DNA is TGCGCCAGCAGCTTGCCGGGACTAGGGGCTCGAGATACGCAGTATTTT. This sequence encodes CASSLPGLGARDTQYF.

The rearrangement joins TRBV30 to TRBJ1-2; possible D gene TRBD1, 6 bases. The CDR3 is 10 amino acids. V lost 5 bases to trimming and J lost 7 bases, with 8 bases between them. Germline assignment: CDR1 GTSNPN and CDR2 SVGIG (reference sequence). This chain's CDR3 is CAWGGAGYTF. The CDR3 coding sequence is TGTGCCTGGGGGGGGGCTGGCTACACCTTC.

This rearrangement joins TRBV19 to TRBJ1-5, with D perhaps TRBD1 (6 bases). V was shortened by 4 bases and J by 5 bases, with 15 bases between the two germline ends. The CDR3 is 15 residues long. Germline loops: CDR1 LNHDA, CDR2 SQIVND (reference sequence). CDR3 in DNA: TGTGCCAGTAGTAACCAAGGGGACATCTATCAGCCCCAGCATTTT. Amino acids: CASSNQGDIYQPQHF.

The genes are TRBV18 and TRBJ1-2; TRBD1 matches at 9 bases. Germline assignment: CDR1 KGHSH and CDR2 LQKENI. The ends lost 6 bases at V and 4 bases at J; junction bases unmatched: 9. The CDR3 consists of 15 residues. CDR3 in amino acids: CASSPGQGTLYGYTF. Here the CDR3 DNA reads TGTGCCAGCTCCCCGGGACAGGGAACACTCTATGGCTACACCTTC. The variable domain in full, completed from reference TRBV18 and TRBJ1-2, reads NAGVMQNPRHLVRRRGQEARLRCSPMKGHSHVYWYRQLPEEGLKFMVYLQKENIIDESGMPKERFSAEFPKEGPSILRIQQVVRGDSAAYFCASSPGQGTLYGYTFGSGTRLTVV.

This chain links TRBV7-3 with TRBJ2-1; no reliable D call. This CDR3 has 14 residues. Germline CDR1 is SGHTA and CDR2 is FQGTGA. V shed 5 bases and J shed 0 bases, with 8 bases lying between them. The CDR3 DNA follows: TGTGCCAGCAGCCCCGAGTTCTCCTACAATGAGCAGTTCTTC. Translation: CASSPEFSYNEQFF.

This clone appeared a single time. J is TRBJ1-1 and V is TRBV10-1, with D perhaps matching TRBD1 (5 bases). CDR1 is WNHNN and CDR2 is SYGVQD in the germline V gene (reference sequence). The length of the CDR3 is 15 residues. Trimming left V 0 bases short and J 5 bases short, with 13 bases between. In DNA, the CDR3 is TGCGCCAGCAGTGAGTCGACGGGACTGGGGACTGAAGCTTTCTTT. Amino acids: CASSESTGLGTEAFF.

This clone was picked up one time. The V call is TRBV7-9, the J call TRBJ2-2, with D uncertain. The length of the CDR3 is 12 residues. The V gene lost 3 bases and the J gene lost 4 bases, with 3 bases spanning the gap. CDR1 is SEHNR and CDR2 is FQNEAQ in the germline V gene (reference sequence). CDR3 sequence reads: CASSFGTGELFF. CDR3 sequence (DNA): TGTGCCAGCAGCTTCGGCACCGGGGAGCTGTTTTTT.

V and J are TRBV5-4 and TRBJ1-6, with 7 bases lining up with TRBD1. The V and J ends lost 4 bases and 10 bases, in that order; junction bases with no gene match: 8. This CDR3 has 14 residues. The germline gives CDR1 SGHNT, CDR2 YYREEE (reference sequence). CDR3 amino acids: CASSAAGGISPLHF. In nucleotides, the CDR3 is TGTGCCAGCAGCGCCGCAGGGGGTATATCACCCCTCCACTTT.

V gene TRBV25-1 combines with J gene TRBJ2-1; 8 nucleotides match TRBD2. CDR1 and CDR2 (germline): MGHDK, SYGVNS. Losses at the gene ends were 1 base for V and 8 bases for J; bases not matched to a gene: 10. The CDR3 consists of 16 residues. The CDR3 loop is CASSELGLAGEDEQFF. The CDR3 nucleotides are TGTGCCAGCAGTGAATTGGGGCTAGCGGGTGAGGATGAGCAGTTCTTC.

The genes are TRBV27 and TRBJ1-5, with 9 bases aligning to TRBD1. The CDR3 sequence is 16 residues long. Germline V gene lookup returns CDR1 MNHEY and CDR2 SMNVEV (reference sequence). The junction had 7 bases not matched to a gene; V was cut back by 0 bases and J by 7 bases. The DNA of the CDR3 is TGTGCCAGCAGTTTATCTCGGGACAGGGTAAACCAGCCCCAGCATTTT. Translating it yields CASSLSRDRVNQPQHF.

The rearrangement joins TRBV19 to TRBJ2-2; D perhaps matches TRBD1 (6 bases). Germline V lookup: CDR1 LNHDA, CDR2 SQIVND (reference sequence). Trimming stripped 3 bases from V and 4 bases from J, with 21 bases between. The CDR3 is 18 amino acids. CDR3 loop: CASSIPLMTGTSTGELFF. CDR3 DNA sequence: TGTGCCAGTAGTATCCCATTGATGACCGGGACAAGCACCGGGGAGCTGTTTTTT. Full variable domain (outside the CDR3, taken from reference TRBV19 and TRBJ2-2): DGGITQSPKYLFRKEGQNVTLSCEQNLNHDAMYWYRQDPGQGLRLIYYSQIVNDFQKGDIAEGYSVSREKKESFPLTVTSAQKNPTAFYLCASSIPLMTGTSTGELFFGEGSRLTVL.

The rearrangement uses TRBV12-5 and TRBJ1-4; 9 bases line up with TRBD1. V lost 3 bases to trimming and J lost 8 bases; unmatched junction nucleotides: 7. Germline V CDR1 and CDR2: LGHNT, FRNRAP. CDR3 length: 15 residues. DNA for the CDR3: TGTGCTAGTGGTTTTACAGGGGGCGCAGGCGAAAAACTGTTTTTT. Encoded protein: CASGFTGGAGEKLFF.

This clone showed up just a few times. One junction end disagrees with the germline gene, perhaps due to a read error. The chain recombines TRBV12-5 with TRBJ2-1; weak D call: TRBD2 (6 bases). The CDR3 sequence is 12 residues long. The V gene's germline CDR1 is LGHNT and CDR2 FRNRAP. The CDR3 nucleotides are TGTGCTAGTGGATTGGGAGGTGGGGAGCAGTTCTTC. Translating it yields CASGLGGGEQFF.

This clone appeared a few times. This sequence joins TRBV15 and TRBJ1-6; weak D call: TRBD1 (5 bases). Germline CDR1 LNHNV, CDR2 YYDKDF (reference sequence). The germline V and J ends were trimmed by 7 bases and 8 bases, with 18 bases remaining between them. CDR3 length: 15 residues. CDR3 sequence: CATNTGLFRDSPLHF. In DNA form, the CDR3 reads TGTGCCACCAATACGGGACTATTCAGGGATTCACCCCTCCACTTT.

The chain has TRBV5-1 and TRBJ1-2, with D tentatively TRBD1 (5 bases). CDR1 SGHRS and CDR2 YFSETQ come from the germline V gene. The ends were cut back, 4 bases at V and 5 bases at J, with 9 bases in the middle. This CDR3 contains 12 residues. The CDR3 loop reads CASSPDSYGYTF. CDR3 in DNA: TGCGCCAGCAGCCCCGACAGTTATGGCTACACCTTC.

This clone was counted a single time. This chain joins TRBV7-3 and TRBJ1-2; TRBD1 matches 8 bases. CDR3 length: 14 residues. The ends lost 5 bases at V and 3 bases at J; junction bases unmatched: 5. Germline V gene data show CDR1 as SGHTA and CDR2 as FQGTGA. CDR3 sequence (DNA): TGTGCCAGCAGCCAAGGACAGGGCGACTATGGCTACACCTTC. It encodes CASSQGQGDYGYTF.

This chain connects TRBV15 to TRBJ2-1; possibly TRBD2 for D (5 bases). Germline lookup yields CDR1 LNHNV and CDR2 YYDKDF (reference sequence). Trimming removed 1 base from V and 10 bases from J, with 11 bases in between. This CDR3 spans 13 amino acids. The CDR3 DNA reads TGTGCCACCAGCAGAGGCCAATCGGGGGAGCAGTTCTTC. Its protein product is CATSRGQSGEQFF.

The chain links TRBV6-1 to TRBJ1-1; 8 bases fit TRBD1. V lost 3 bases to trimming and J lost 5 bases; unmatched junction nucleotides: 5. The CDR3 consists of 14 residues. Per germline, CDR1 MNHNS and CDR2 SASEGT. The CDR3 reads CASSDRGRGTEAFF. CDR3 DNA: TGTGCCAGCAGTGACAGGGGGCGCGGGACTGAAGCTTTCTTT.

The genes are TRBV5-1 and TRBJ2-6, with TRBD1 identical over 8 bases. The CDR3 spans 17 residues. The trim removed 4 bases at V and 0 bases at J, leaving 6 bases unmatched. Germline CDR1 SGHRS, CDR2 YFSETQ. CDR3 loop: CASSTGQGFSGANVLTF. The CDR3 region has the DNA TGCGCCAGCAGCACCGGACAGGGATTCTCTGGGGCCAACGTCCTGACTTTC. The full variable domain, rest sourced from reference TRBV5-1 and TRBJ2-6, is KAGVTQTPRYLIKTRGQQVTLSCSPISGHRSVSWYQQTPGQGLQFLFEYFSETQRNKGNFPGRFSGRQFSNSRSEMNVSTLELGDSALYLCASSTGQGFSGANVLTFGAGSRLTVL.